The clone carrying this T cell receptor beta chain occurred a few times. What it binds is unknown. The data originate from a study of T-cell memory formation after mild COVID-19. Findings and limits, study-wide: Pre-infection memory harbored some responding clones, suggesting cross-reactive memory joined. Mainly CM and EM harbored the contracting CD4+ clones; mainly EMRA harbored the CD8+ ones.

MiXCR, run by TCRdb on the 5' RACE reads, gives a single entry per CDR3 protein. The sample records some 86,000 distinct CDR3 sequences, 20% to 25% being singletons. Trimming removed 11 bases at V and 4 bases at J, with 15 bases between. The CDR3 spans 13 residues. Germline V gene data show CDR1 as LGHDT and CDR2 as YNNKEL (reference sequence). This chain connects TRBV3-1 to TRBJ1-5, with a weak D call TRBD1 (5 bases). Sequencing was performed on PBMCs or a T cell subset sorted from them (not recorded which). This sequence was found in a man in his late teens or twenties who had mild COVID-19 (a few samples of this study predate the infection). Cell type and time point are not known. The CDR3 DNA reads TGTGCCGGTACGGGGCCGAGAAATCAGCCCCAGCATTTT. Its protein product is CAGTGPRNQPQHF.